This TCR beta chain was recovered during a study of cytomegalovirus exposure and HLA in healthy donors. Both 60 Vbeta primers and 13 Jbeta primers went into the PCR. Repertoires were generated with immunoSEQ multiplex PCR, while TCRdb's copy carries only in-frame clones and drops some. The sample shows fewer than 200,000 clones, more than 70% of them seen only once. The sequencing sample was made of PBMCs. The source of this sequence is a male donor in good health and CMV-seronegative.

In nucleotides, the CDR3 is TGTGCCAGCAGTGAATCCGGTTTCCAACAGAATGAGCAGTTCTTC. Translation gives CASSESGFQQNEQFF. The V and J genes are TRBV6-1 and TRBJ2-1; D not resolved. Germline CDR1 MNHNS, CDR2 SASEGT. V was trimmed by 2 bases and J by 7 bases, leaving 15 bases between them. The CDR3 is made up of 15 amino acids.